Reported below is one T cell receptor beta chain. Its antigen remains undetermined. Base qualities are not recorded, but no much larger clone differs from it by a single base. The sample contains more than one DNA sequence encoding this CDR3. The sample belongs to a study of cytomegalovirus exposure and HLA in healthy donors (dated by TCRdb to 2015 to 2018). For context, the study as a whole: An earlier analysis of some 620 of the donors reported 250 to 350 Gb of sequence data and about 120 million unique TCR beta sequences obtained from around 170 million T cells. About 300 gigabases of sequencing data and approximately 92 million unique TCR sequences made up an early release that covered approximately 700 HLA-typed donors. The genetic ancestry cluster associated with self-reported Caucasian donors included 65% to 90% of the approximately 430 genotyped donors. The aim of the study was to test whether cataloging public T cell receptors could identify signatures of past pathogen exposure. The study profiled the T cell repertoires of approximately 700 subjects by immunosequencing and related them to cytomegalovirus serostatus. Besides the first cohort of 666 subjects, a separate validation cohort made up of roughly 120 different subjects was used. To predict cytomegalovirus infection status, the study brought together high-throughput TCR immunosequencing, statistical association of individual TCRs with disease status, and machine learning. In a later analysis, previously published TCR beta repertoires from several hundred donors were re-analyzed and high-resolution HLA genotyping was added so that TCR occurrence patterns could be studied. Rather than drawing on any new phenotypic data, the later analysis identified candidate immune exposures from TCR beta sequences and the way those sequences occurred across donors. In an earlier analysis of roughly 600 of the donors, high-throughput TCR beta sequencing was used to judge whether each TCR beta V gene segment behaved as functional or pseudogenic. Donor age, sex, ethnicity and CMV serostatus were compiled alongside the repertoire data. In a later genetic analysis, genome-wide SNP genotypes for about 65% of the roughly 670 donors were used, and that subset was treated as a discovery cohort. Every repertoire in the discovery cohort had been generated on one and the same sequencing platform. HLA typing covered class I and class II loci at four-digit resolution. The number of typed donors differed by locus: roughly 620-630 for A, B, C, DRB1 and DQB1; approximately 530 for DQA1; approximately 610 for DPA1; and some 450 for DPB1. Four to six DR-DQ haplotypes were handled as single units for association and clustering because linkage in the cohort was strong. Among roughly 400 genotyped donors of the cohort, an average of approximately 220,000 unique TCR beta nucleotide sequences was sequenced per donor, of which 15% to 20% were non-productive.

The cohort was made up of approximately 700 healthy bone marrow donors. At the time of sampling, all cohort members were nominally healthy, though unrecorded immune exposures were likely present. The donor was CMV seronegative and belonged to the group of around 350 seronegative cohort members. Each donor provided a peripheral blood sample, and peripheral blood mononuclear cells were used for TCR beta sequencing. Genomic DNA was extracted from the blood cell samples with the Qiagen DNeasy Blood Extraction Kit. The library was prepared using the immunoSEQ multiplex PCR assay. For the multiplex PCR, a mixture combining 60 forward primers for TCR Vbeta segments and 13 reverse primers for TCR Jbeta segments was used. Amplification of the CDR3 region of rearranged TCR beta genes was performed with a multiplex PCR assay on genomic DNA. The Illumina HiSeq System was used to sequence the amplified TCR beta libraries as 87-base-pair reads. Processing in the source paper ran as follows. Across the 666 repertoires, a later analysis counted tens of millions of unique TCR beta chains, 9 million to 14 million of which were shared by at least two donors. Raw reads were error-corrected and collapsed into unique sequences with a nearest-neighbor algorithm that merged closely related sequences to remove PCR and sequencing errors. V, D and J gene segments were assigned by aligning CDR3 sequences to IMGT reference sequences. For a sequence to be retained, at least a six-nucleotide match to both a V gene segment and a J gene segment was required. A rearrangement was called productive if the CDR3 had no stop codons and remained in frame with V and J, and every other rearrangement was called non-productive. Following IMGT convention, CDR3 was defined as the stretch from the second conserved V-encoded cysteine to the conserved J-encoded phenylalanine. Sequences without an unambiguous match to a single V gene segment were excluded from the earlier analysis of 450 to 650 of the donors. In an earlier analysis of approximately 550 of the donors, V segments were called functional above 56.7% productive rearrangements and were called segregating when the between-donor standard deviation exceeded 5%. To diagnose cytomegalovirus status from the catalog of TCR beta chain sequences, a statistical classification framework was built. A later analysis assigned V and J genes by comparing TCR nucleotide sequences with IMGT/GENE-DB human TR gene sequences. Using the TCRdist pipeline, a later analysis assigned CDR3 sequences along with most-parsimonious VDJ recombination scenarios. In a later analysis, each TCR beta chain was defined by its CDR3 amino acid sequence together with its V-gene family, and reads without a unique V-gene family were excluded. In a later analysis, 450 to 600 highly shared, low-generation-probability nucleotide sequences were removed to address suspected cross-contamination and a sequencing artifact. In a later analysis, a clonal expansion index for each public chain was calculated from normalized within-repertoire ranks of inferred template counts. In a later analysis, generation probabilities were computed using a VDJ recombination model fitted to out-of-frame rearrangements, and the results were checked against IGoR. A later analysis scored TCR-TCR, TCR-HLA and TCR-CMV co-occurrence with hypergeometric tests, applying a repertoire-size bias correction to TCR pairs. A later analysis estimated false discovery rates by permuting HLA or CMV assignments 20 times. A later analysis grouped co-occurring TCRs with DBSCAN, adding TCRdist sequence similarity when clustering within HLA-allele-positive subsets. For co-occurrence clustering, repertoires with fewer than 30,000 or more than 120,000 public chains were excluded, along with five or six repertoires with anomalous nucleotide sharing. Sourced from immuneACCESS, this table was stored by TCRdb with only in-frame sequences that have V and J called. A share of the clones is absent; for the studies checked, an unresolved V gene accounts for under half, and the remainder has no known explanation. The DNA was the basis for D and trimming; V, J and clone size are from that table. This sample gives about 190,000 clones in total; 84% of them show up just once. The ten largest clones represent around 0.25% of the sample.

Reading from cysteine to phenylalanine, the CDR3 counts 12 amino acids. Solely the CDR3 DNA is kept, with 36 bases framed from the first base. V loses 4 bases of germline sequence and J loses 3 bases, and the interval between the two ends is 5 bases. Reading the germline V gene gives CDR1 SGHDT and CDR2 YYEEEE. Broad study findings and their caveats: The authors suggested that the approach could potentially be extended to other disease states and immunological phenotypes. Most TCR sequences were observed very rarely across donors, whereas some public TCRs were present in many individuals. A total of roughly 160 TCR beta chains were listed by the study as associated with cytomegalovirus. In both the original and validation cohorts, the classifier was reported to diagnose cytomegalovirus status with high specificity and sensitivity. In this cohort, only TCR beta chains were sequenced, and detectable features were limited by the absence of alpha or paired-chain data. Strong co-occurrence of HLA alleles, especially DR and DQ, made assigning TCR associations to individual alleles difficult. Compared with equally common non-associated chains, HLA-associated TCR beta chains in a later analysis were more clonally expanded and had lower generation probabilities. According to a later analysis, parvovirus B19, influenza, CMV and Epstein-Barr virus appeared linked to several top co-occurrence clusters. Seventeen rarely observed V segments, including chromosome 9 orphons, were excluded from the earlier analysis of about 600 of the donors because counts were too low. A group of highly shared sequence variants was considered likely to be a technical artifact of the sequencing pipeline. Some IMGT-functional V segments, including TRBV6-2 and TRBV6-3, could not be told apart with the 87-base-pair reads, so those segments were excluded. According to a later genetic analysis, donors in an Asian-associated ancestry cluster had fewer N-insertions in productive TCRs than the roughly 700-donor mean. A further reported finding was that TCR beta sequences accurately predicted the HLA-A and HLA-B alleles for most subjects in the first cohort. Linkage disequilibrium might explain the correlated functional status among segregating V segments, but an unknown experimental factor could not be excluded. V-gene and J-gene trimming of TCR beta chains was associated with a missense DCLRE1C variant in a later genetic analysis, and the association was replicated in an independent cohort. Broadly in line with IMGT annotations, most TCR beta V segments showed up in productive rearrangements about 90% or about 30% of the time in an earlier analysis of roughly 590 of the donors. A later analysis found that TCR association rates varied across HLA loci, with DRB1 alleles showing the most associated TCRs and HLA-C alleles the fewest. In vitro tests confirmed that three of the cytomegalovirus-associated TCR beta chains recognize cytomegalovirus antigens. The presence/absence analyses assumed that sequencing depth was roughly uniform across donors, and that assumption may not be true. At a false discovery rate of 0.05, a later analysis linked some 17,000 TCR beta sequences to specific HLA alleles. Most CMV-associated TCR beta chains appeared to be HLA-restricted in a later analysis, and the HLA associations seemed to be driven largely by CMV exposure. Because some donors lacked HLA typing at each locus, the association tests relied only on the typed subset. For the cohort, immune exposure information was limited to CMV serostatus.

This sequence uses TRBV5-6 and TRBJ2-1, with the D segment identity uncertain. This clonotype was sampled from a boy aged 5-17 years in good health and CMV-seronegative. Material: PBMCs. The nucleotide sequence reads TGTGCCAGCAGCCTACGCTACAATGAGCAGTTCTTC. Protein translation: CASSLRYNEQFF.